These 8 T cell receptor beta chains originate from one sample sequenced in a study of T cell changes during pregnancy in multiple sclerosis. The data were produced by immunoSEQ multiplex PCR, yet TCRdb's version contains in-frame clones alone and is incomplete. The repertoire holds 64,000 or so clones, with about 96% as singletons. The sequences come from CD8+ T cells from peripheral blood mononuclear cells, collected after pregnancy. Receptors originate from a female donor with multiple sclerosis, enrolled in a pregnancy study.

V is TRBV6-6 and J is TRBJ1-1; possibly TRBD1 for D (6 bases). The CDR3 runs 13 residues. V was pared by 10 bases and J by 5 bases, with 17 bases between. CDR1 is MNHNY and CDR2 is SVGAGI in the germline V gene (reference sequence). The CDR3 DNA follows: TGTGCCACGCACCGGGTCCAGGGGACTGAAGCTTTCTTT. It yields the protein CATHRVQGTEAFF.

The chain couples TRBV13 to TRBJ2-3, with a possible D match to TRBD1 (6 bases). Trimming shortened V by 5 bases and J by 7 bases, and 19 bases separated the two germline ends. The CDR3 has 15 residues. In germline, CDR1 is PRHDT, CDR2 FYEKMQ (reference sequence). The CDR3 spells CASSPVRTAEYTQYF. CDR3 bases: TGTGCCAGCAGCCCTGTCAGGACAGCGGAGTATACGCAGTATTTT.

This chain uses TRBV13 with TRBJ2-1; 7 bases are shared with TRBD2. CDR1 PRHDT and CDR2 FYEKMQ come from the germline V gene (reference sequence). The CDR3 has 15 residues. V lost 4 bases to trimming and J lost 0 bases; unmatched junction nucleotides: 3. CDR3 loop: CASSSGRSSYNEQFF. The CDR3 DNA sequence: TGTGCCAGCAGCTCCGGGAGGAGCTCCTACAATGAGCAGTTCTTC.

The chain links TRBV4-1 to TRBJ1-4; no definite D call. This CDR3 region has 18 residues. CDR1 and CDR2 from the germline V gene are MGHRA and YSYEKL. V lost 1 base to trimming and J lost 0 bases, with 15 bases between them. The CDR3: CASSQGSSGITTNEKLFF. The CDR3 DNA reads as TGCGCCAGCAGCCAAGGTTCGTCGGGGATAACAACTAATGAAAAACTGTTTTTT.

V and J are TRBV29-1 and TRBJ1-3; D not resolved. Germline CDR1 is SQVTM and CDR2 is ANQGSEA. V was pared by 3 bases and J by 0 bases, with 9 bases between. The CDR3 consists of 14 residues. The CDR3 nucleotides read TGCAGCGTTGATGAGGGAATCTCTGGAAACACCATATATTTT. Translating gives CSVDEGISGNTIYF.

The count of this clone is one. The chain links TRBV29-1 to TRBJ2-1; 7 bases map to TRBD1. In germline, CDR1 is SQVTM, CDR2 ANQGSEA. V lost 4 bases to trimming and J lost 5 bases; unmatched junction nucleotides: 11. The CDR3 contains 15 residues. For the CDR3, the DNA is TGCAGCGTTGGCCGATTAGACAGGGTCGACAATGAGCAGTTCTTC. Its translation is CSVGRLDRVDNEQFF.

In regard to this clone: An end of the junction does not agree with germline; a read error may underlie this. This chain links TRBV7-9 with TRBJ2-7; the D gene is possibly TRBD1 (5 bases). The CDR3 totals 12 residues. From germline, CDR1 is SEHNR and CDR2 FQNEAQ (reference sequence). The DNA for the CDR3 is TGTGCCAGCAGCTTAGAGGCAGGGCCGTTGAACTTC. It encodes CASSLEAGPLNF.

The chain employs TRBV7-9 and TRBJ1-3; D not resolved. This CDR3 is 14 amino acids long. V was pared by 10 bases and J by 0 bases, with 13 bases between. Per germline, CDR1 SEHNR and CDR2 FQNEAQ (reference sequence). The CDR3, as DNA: TGTGCCACCGGACTGAGGGACTCTGGAAACACCATATATTTT. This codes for CATGLRDSGNTIYF.